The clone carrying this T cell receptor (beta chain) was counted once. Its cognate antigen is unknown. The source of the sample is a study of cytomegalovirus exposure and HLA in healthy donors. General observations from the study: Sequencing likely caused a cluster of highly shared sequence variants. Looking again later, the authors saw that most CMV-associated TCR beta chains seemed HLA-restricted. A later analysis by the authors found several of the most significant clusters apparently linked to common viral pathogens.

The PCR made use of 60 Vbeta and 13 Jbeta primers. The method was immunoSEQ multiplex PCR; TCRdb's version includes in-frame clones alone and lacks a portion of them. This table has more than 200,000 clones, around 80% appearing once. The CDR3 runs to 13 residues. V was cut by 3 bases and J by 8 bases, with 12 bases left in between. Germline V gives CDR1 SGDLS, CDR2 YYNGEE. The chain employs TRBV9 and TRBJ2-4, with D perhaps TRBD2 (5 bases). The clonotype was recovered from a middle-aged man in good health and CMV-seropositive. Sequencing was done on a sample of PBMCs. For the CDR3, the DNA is TGTGCCAGCAGCGCGGACTCCAAGGACATTCAGTACTTC. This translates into CASSADSKDIQYF. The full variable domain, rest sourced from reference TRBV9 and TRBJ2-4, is DSGVTQTPKHLITATGQRVTLRCSPRSGDLSVYWYQQSLDQGLQFLIQYYNGEERAKGNILERFSAQQFPDLHSELNLSSLELGDSALYFCASSADSKDIQYFGAGTRLSVL.